Following are 14 T cell receptor beta chains from one sample sequenced in a study of T-cell reconstitution after alpha-beta-depleted transplantation in children. Unique molecular identifiers were incorporated into the prepared TCRbeta library. TCRdb itself ran the PCR reads through MiXCR, one entry per CDR3 protein. Of 15,000 to 20,000 distinct CDR3 sequences in the sample, roughly 4.7% were seen once. Sequences were derived from PBMCs, sampled before TCRalphabeta/CD19-depleted stem cell transplant. The receptor source for this set is a boy aged 5-17 years with acute lymphoblastic leukemia, due to receive a stem cell transplant.

This clonotype was observed many times. The chain uses TRBV7-2 and TRBJ2-2; the match to TRBD2 covers 8 bases. CDR3 length: 16 amino acids. CDR1 SGHTA and CDR2 FQGNSA come from the germline V gene. The ends lost 2 bases at V and 7 bases at J; junction bases unmatched: 9. This CDR3 is CASSLRPRGVGGELFF. DNA of the CDR3: TGTGCCAGCAGCTTAAGGCCGCGGGGGGTGGGCGGGGAGCTGTTTTTT.

This clonotype was recorded many times. This rearrangement joins TRBV4-1 to TRBJ1-1; 11 bases fit TRBD1. The CDR3 runs 16 residues. The ends lost 4 bases at V and 4 bases at J; junction bases unmatched: 8. CDR1 and CDR2 (germline): MGHRA, YSYEKL. The CDR3 bases are TGCGCCAGCAGCCTTGGACAGGGGGCGTTTAGCACTGAAGCTTTCTTT. It codes for CASSLGQGAFSTEAFF.

The table lists this clonotype with many counts. This chain links TRBV28 with TRBJ1-2; the match to TRBD1 covers 8 bases. J gave up 8 bases and V 8 bases, and 7 bases lay outside the gene matches. The CDR3 runs 12 residues. Germline CDR1 MDHEN, CDR2 SYDVKM. CDR3 region: CASAGGTLGYTF. Written as DNA, the CDR3 is TGTGCCAGCGCAGGGGGCACCCTAGGCTACACCTTC.

The chain is built from TRBV5-4 and TRBJ2-1; 13 nucleotides align to TRBD2. The J segment lost 8 bases and the V segment lost 5 bases, leaving 7 bases of the junction unmatched. CDR1 SGHNT and CDR2 YYREEE come from the germline V gene (reference sequence). This CDR3 is 15 amino acids long. The chain's CDR3 is CASSGLAGEGDEQFF. The CDR3 DNA is TGTGCCAGCAGTGGACTAGCGGGGGAGGGCGATGAGCAGTTCTTC. Using reference TRBV5-4 and TRBJ2-1 for the parts outside the CDR3, the full variable domain is ETGVTQSPTHLIKTRGQQVTLRCSSQSGHNTVSWYQQALGQGPQFIFQYYREEENGRGNFPPRFSGLQFPNYSSELNVNALELDDSALYLCASSGLAGEGDEQFFGPGTRLTVL.

Concerning this clonotype: It may be a read error: a sequence one base away is much more abundant. The V call is TRBV20-1, the J call TRBJ2-7; 10 nucleotides agree with TRBD2. Germline V gives CDR1 DFQATT, CDR2 SNEGSKA (reference sequence). This CDR3 region has 17 residues. CDR3 in amino acids: CCASPNPRLAGSYEQYF. The CDR3, as DNA: TGCTGTGCTAGCCCCAACCCGAGACTAGCGGGCTCCTACGAGCAGTACTTC.

This clonotype was seen ten or more times. The chain is built from TRBV7-2 and TRBJ1-2, with D perhaps TRBD1 (5 bases). CDR1 is SGHTA, CDR2 FQGNSA, per germline. This CDR3 contains 13 residues. Trimming removed 8 bases at V and 3 bases at J, with 13 bases between. The CDR3 DNA sequence: TGTGCCAGCGGGGGGGGAAGAGACTATGGCTACACCTTC. It yields the protein CASGGGRDYGYTF.

This clonotype was recorded at least ten times. The genes are TRBV6-5 and TRBJ2-7; 7 positions agree with TRBD1. The junction had 11 bases not matched to a gene; V was cut back by 7 bases and J by 2 bases. The germline CDR1 and CDR2 sequences are MNHEY and SVGAGI. The CDR3 spans 15 residues. The chain's CDR3 is CASILTGQIAYEQYF. The CDR3 nucleotides read TGTGCCAGCATTTTAACGGGACAGATCGCCTACGAGCAGTACTTC.

This clonotype was seen repeatedly, ten times or more. V gene TRBV7-9 combines with J gene TRBJ1-2, with 9 bases that match TRBD1. J gave up 2 bases and V 5 bases, and 6 bases lay outside the gene matches. Per the germline V gene, CDR1 is SEHNR and CDR2 is FQNEAQ (reference sequence). The CDR3 is made up of 15 amino acids. CDR3 in DNA: TGTGCCAGCAGCATAACAGGGGGCTTCAACTATGGCTACACCTTC. Translation: CASSITGGFNYGYTF.

This clonotype was detected a few times. This CDR3 is CASSFTLGQKTGTSGANVLTF. CDR3 bases: TGTGCCAGCAGCTTCACCTTGGGACAGAAAACGGGCACCTCTGGGGCCAACGTCCTGACTTTC. V is TRBV16 and J is TRBJ2-6, with TRBD1 matching over 7 bases. V was clipped by 5 bases and J by 0 bases; unmatched bases: 19. Germline V gene sequence: CDR1 KGHSY, CDR2 FQNENV. CDR3 length: 21 amino acids.

There are many counts of this clonotype. CDR3 sequence reads: CASSFHATGTYEQYF. CDR3 DNA sequence: TGTGCCAGCAGCTTTCATGCGACAGGAACCTACGAGCAGTACTTC. This chain connects TRBV7-2 to TRBJ2-7, with D maybe TRBD1 (6 bases). The germline gives CDR1 SGHTA, CDR2 FQGNSA. Between the trimmed V and J ends, which lost 3 bases and 2 bases, there was a span of 14 bases. This CDR3 has 15 amino acids.

This clonotype is medium-sized by share. V usage is TRBV7-8 and J usage is TRBJ2-3, with 8 positions matching TRBD2. The CDR3 extends over 16 amino acids. V shed 2 bases, J shed 0 bases, and the junction held 4 bases outside the gene matches. Germline V gene lookup returns CDR1 SGHVS and CDR2 FQNEAQ. CDR3 DNA: TGTGCCAGCAGCTTAAGGCCTAGCGGGAGCACAGATACGCAGTATTTT. This encodes CASSLRPSGSTDTQYF.

Ten or more counts support this clonotype. The CDR3 here is CASSYSGAGGPTDTQYF. For the CDR3, the DNA is TGTGCCAGCAGTTACTCAGGAGCGGGAGGCCCCACAGATACGCAGTATTTT. The rearrangement uses TRBV6-5 and TRBJ2-3; TRBD2 aligns across 9 bases. This CDR3 comprises 17 residues. V was pared by 0 bases and J by 2 bases, with 6 bases of the junction left unmatched. CDR1 and CDR2 from the germline V gene are MNHEY and SVGAGI.

This clonotype came up many times. The chain links TRBV11-3 to TRBJ2-2; D remains unclear. V gave up 5 bases and J gave up 1 base, with 5 bases separating them. The CDR3 runs to 13 residues. Germline CDR1 and CDR2: SGHNT and YENEEA. CDR3 loop: CASSGWNTGELFF. The DNA of the CDR3 is TGTGCCAGCAGCGGGTGGAACACCGGGGAGCTGTTTTTT.

By frequency in the sample, this clonotype is medium-sized. V and J are TRBV12-3 or TRBV12-4 and TRBJ2-5; TRBD1 aligns across 7 bases. Trimming removed 6 bases from V and 2 bases from J; junction bases left unmatched: 3. This CDR3 comprises 13 residues. The CDR3 here is CASRRTGQETQYF. CDR3 in DNA: TGTGCCAGCAGGCGGACAGGACAAGAGACCCAGTACTTC.